This T cell receptor beta chain was documented in a study of CD8+CD57+ T cells in acquired aplastic anemia (dated by TCRdb to 2016 to 2019). For context, the study as a whole: On average, sorted CD4+ and CD8+ cells yielded around 3.5 ug of extracted DNA, with a range of about 0.17 to 27.4 ug. Healthy donor samples averaged around 9.8 million reads for CD4+ and under 14 million for CD8+ cells.

Profiling of TCR beta VDJ combinations and CDR3 sequences used genomic DNA as the template. An Illumina HiSeq 2000 was used for TCR repertoire sequencing. Per the original workflow: Repertoires were assessed using TRBV/TRBJ rearrangement plots, CDR3 size and DJ length profiles, and Simpson's diversity index. Whichever DNA sequence was most abundant in the deep sequencing data was defined as the immunodominant clone. CDR3 amino acid sequences were screened for sharing across subjects and were compared with published repertoires and the VDJdb database. TCRdb reprocessing: public reads trimmed at Q25 with fastp, clones called with MiXCR, in-frame beta chains kept. CDR3 protein duplicates are merged, each entry listing the most common genes and DNA. It is TCRdb's table, rather than the study itself, that gives the V and J calls and clone size. This sample gives 75,000 to 90,000 distinct CDR3 sequences in total; about half of them show up just once. Together, the top ten hold about 68% of the sample.

The research as a whole found: Between patients and healthy controls, no significant difference in CD8+ Simpson's diversity was found (P=0.060). Twenty-nine CD8+ CDR3 sequences were found in both patients and controls but appeared to be highly expressed in patients and within the immunodominant clones of the patients.

This clonotype showed up just a few times. Its antigen target is currently unknown. No clone much larger than this one lies a single base away; base qualities are absent. The CDR3, cysteine through phenylalanine, is 14 amino acids long. Only the CDR3 region is kept as DNA, spanning 42 bases read in frame from base 1. Looking up the germline V gene yields CDR1 MNHEY and CDR2 SVGEGT. V lost 4 bases and J lost 5 bases; the stretch between them is 11 bases long. In the study, sorted CD4+ and CD8+ blood T cells from patients with severe aplastic anemia and from healthy subjects underwent deep sequencing of TCR repertoires. Ficoll-Paque density gradient centrifugation was used to isolate peripheral blood mononuclear cells. CD4+ and CD8+ T cells were sorted by FACS or magnetic beads before DNA extraction.

The sequence was obtained from a human donor in good health, serving as a control. The sequenced material came from sorted CD4+, CD8+, or CD8+CD57+ T cells (not recorded which) from PBMCs. The chain was built from TRBV6-2 or TRBV6-3 and TRBJ1-4; the D gene is perhaps TRBD1, from 6 matching bases. In nucleotides, the sequence is TGTGCCAGCAGTTTACAGGGTCGCAATGAAAAACTGTTTTTT. Translated, this is CASSLQGRNEKLFF.